A single sample is the source of the 21 T cell receptor beta chains below, sequenced in a study of shared clonotypes between healthy human individuals (dated by TCRdb to 2019 to 2021). The library was prepared using the immunoSEQ multiplex PCR assay. TCRdb retrieved this table from immuneACCESS and kept in-frame rearrangements only. Not all clones are present; in checked studies, unresolved V genes account for under half, and no reason is known for the remainder. The sample includes about 490,000 clones, with over 65% observed a single time. The top ten clones comprise 10% to 15% of the sample. Sequencing input: PBMCs. The receptors were gathered from a woman aged 40 to 55 in good health. Some clones in this sample may be carry-over from other donors' samples.

The chain recombines TRBV6-6 with TRBJ1-2, with TRBD1 identical over 8 bases. Germline V gene lookup returns CDR1 MNHNY and CDR2 SVGAGI (reference sequence). J gave up 5 bases and V 5 bases, and 7 bases lay outside the gene matches. The CDR3 loop spans 14 amino acids. The CDR3 sequence: CASSPDRAGYGYTF. The DNA of the CDR3 is TGTGCCAGCAGTCCGGACAGGGCGGGATATGGCTACACCTTC.

V usage is TRBV18 and J usage is TRBJ2-2; no reliable D call. Germline V gene lookup returns CDR1 KGHSH and CDR2 LQKENI. This CDR3 is built from 18 residues. With 0 bases removed from V and 5 bases from J, the gap between germline ends came to 19 bases. The CDR3 DNA sequence: TGTGCCAGCTCACCACCCAAATTGTTTCCCTTGGGGACCGGGGAGCTGTTTTTT. Translation gives CASSPPKLFPLGTGELFF.

This clone occurred once. The chain links TRBV5-4 to TRBJ1-2; 7 bases map to TRBD1. With 2 bases clipped from V and 2 bases from J, the junction kept 6 bases outside the gene matches. The CDR3 runs 15 residues. Germline V gene data show CDR1 as SGHNT and CDR2 as YYREEE (reference sequence). CDR3 nucleotide sequence: TGTGCCAGCAGCTTCGACAGGGTCGGAAACTATGGCTACACCTTC. Protein sequence: CASSFDRVGNYGYTF.

The V call is TRBV5-1, the J call TRBJ2-7; D unclear. The germline CDR1 and CDR2 sequences are SGHRS and YFSETQ. The germline V and J ends were trimmed by 0 bases and 6 bases, with 10 bases remaining between them. The CDR3 has 13 residues. This chain's CDR3 is CASSLDRRSEQYF. Written as DNA, the CDR3 is TGCGCCAGCAGCTTGGACAGACGAAGCGAGCAGTACTTC.

The chain recombines TRBV6-1 with TRBJ2-5; a weak D match, TRBD2 (6 bases). This CDR3 spans 15 amino acids. CDR1 is MNHNS, CDR2 SASEGT, per germline. V lost 5 bases and J 2 bases, leaving 15 bases between the germline ends. DNA for the CDR3: TGTGCCAGCAGTCCCTCTAGGACTACTCAAGAGACCCAGTACTTC. Translation: CASSPSRTTQETQYF.

The gene calls are TRBV5-5 and TRBJ2-5; TRBD1 matches 9 bases. The germline V gene has CDR1 SGHKS and CDR2 YYEKEE (reference sequence). The trim removed 0 bases at V and 5 bases at J, leaving 5 bases unmatched. The CDR3 is 15 residues long. The CDR3 protein is CASSLETGGSETQYF. The CDR3 nucleotides are TGTGCCAGCAGCTTGGAGACAGGGGGTTCGGAGACCCAGTACTTC.

This chain joins TRBV18 and TRBJ2-2; D uncertain. The ends were cut back, 2 bases at V and 4 bases at J, with 11 bases in the middle. The germline gives CDR1 KGHSH, CDR2 LQKENI. The CDR3 is 15 residues long. CDR3 DNA: TGTGCCAGCTCACCAGAGCGAGACCTCACCGGGGAGCTGTTTTTT. It encodes CASSPERDLTGELFF. The variable domain in full, with the rest retrieved from reference TRBV18 and TRBJ2-2, is NAGVMQNPRHLVRRRGQEARLRCSPMKGHSHVYWYRQLPEEGLKFMVYLQKENIIDESGMPKERFSAEFPKEGPSILRIQQVVRGDSAAYFCASSPERDLTGELFFGEGSRLTVL.

This chain uses TRBV7-9 with TRBJ2-7, with D unclear. The V gene's germline CDR1 is SEHNR and CDR2 FQNEAQ (reference sequence). Trimming removed 4 bases from V and 6 bases from J, with 13 bases in between. The CDR3 contains 13 residues. In DNA form, the CDR3 reads TGTGCCAGCAGCTATTCAACAGCGTTCGAGCAGTACTTC. The encoded protein is CASSYSTAFEQYF.

The CDR3 is CASSDGQGGSGYTF. CDR3 coding DNA: TGTGCCAGCAGTGACGGACAGGGTGGGTCCGGCTACACCTTC. The chain combines TRBV6-5 with TRBJ1-2; 8 bases agree with TRBD1. The CDR3 is 14 amino acids. The ends lost 5 bases at V and 8 bases at J; junction bases unmatched: 10. Looked up from germline, CDR1 is MNHEY and CDR2 is SVGAGI.

The chain has TRBV15 and TRBJ2-1; the match to TRBD2 covers 10 bases. Unmatched junction bases numbered 13, after V lost 1 base and J lost 4 bases. This CDR3 comprises 19 residues. Germline V gene data show CDR1 as LNHNV and CDR2 as YYDKDF (reference sequence). Written as DNA, the CDR3 is TGTGCCACCAGCAGAGTTCTCTTCTCCACTAGCGGGGAATACAATGAGCAGTTCTTC. Its protein is CATSRVLFSTSGEYNEQFF.

The gene calls are TRBV5-1 and TRBJ1-2; no clear D. The length of the CDR3 is 14 residues. V was shortened by 0 bases and J by 0 bases, with 6 bases between the two germline ends. In germline, CDR1 is SGHRS, CDR2 YFSETQ. CDR3 amino acids: CASSLGQANYGYTF. For the CDR3, the DNA is TGCGCCAGCAGCTTGGGGCAGGCTAACTATGGCTACACCTTC.

V is TRBV5-1 and J is TRBJ2-3; maybe TRBD1 (6 bases). The V end lost 4 bases, the J end lost 0 bases, and 9 bases lay between the germline ends. The CDR3 has 14 amino acids. Per germline, CDR1 SGHRS and CDR2 YFSETQ. CDR3 DNA: TGCGCCAGCAGCCCCCAGGGGAGCACAGATACGCAGTATTTT. Translation gives CASSPQGSTDTQYF. Drawing the rest from reference TRBV5-1 and TRBJ2-3, the complete variable domain is KAGVTQTPRYLIKTRGQQVTLSCSPISGHRSVSWYQQTPGQGLQFLFEYFSETQRNKGNFPGRFSGRQFSNSRSEMNVSTLELGDSALYLCASSPQGSTDTQYFGPGTRLTVL.

The chain couples TRBV5-4 to TRBJ2-2; D is ambiguous. Germline CDR1 reads SGHNT; CDR2 reads YYREEE (reference sequence). CDR3 length: 14 amino acids. The V end was cut by 5 bases, the J end by 1 base, with 9 bases between. The CDR3 is CASSSDGNTGELFF. The CDR3 region has the DNA TGTGCCAGCAGTTCGGACGGGAACACCGGGGAGCTGTTTTTT.

In its sample, this clone was seen a few times. This sequence joins TRBV6-1 and TRBJ1-2; 8 bases are shared with TRBD1. The CDR3 contains 15 residues. The trim removed 0 bases at V and 5 bases at J, leaving 5 bases unmatched. Germline V gene data show CDR1 as MNHNS and CDR2 as SASEGT. Here the CDR3 DNA reads TGTGCCAGCAGTGAAGCGGAGGGGGACAGGTATGGCTACACCTTC. The encoded protein is CASSEAEGDRYGYTF.

The chain combines TRBV7-8 with TRBJ2-5; 10 bases are shared with TRBD2. The CDR3 has 17 residues. Unmatched junction bases numbered 12, after V lost 3 bases and J lost 5 bases. Germline V lookup: CDR1 SGHVS, CDR2 FQNEAQ. The CDR3 region is CASSFSTLAGDGETQYF. CDR3 DNA: TGTGCCAGCAGCTTCAGTACGCTAGCGGGAGACGGGGAGACCCAGTACTTC.

The genes are TRBV18 and TRBJ2-7, with TRBD1 matching over 7 bases. The CDR3 runs 14 residues. With V trimmed by 3 bases and J by 6 bases, 8 bases remained unmatched. CDR1 and CDR2 from the germline V gene are KGHSH and LQKENI. In DNA, the CDR3 is TGTGCCAGCTCACCTCGACAGGGTGCATCCGAGCAGTACTTC. Its translation is CASSPRQGASEQYF. The full variable domain, its missing parts supplied by reference TRBV18 and TRBJ2-7, is NAGVMQNPRHLVRRRGQEARLRCSPMKGHSHVYWYRQLPEEGLKFMVYLQKENIIDESGMPKERFSAEFPKEGPSILRIQQVVRGDSAAYFCASSPRQGASEQYFGPGTRLTVT.

The chain employs TRBV5-1 and TRBJ2-1; TRBD2 matches 13 bases. The CDR3 sequence is 18 residues long. The germline V gene encodes CDR1 SGHRS and CDR2 YFSETQ. Trimming removed 4 bases from V and 0 bases from J; junction bases left unmatched: 7. CDR3: CASSHSTSGGSSYNEQFF. In nucleotides, the CDR3 is TGCGCCAGCAGCCATTCGACTAGCGGGGGGAGCTCCTACAATGAGCAGTTCTTC. Full variable domain (outside the CDR3, taken from reference TRBV5-1 and TRBJ2-1): KAGVTQTPRYLIKTRGQQVTLSCSPISGHRSVSWYQQTPGQGLQFLFEYFSETQRNKGNFPGRFSGRQFSNSRSEMNVSTLELGDSALYLCASSHSTSGGSSYNEQFFGPGTRLTVL.

Concerning this clone itself: Since a far larger clone is one base different, this is likely a read error. The final CDR3 position lacks the conserved phenylalanine or tryptophan, pointing to a likely read error. The V gene is TRBV4-1, the J gene TRBJ2-7, with D possibly called TRBD1 or TRBD2 (5 bases each). V was clipped by 1 base and J by 5 bases, with 12 bases between them. CDR1 and CDR2 from the germline V gene are MGHRA and YSYEKL. This CDR3 comprises 14 residues. For the CDR3, the DNA is TGCGCCAGCAGCCAAGGGGGAGAGGGACACGAGCAGTACTCC. It encodes CASSQGGEGHEQYS.

The chain joins TRBV6-1 to TRBJ2-7; tentatively, D is TRBD2 (5 bases). Germline lookup yields CDR1 MNHNS and CDR2 SASEGT. This CDR3 has 12 residues. V lost 4 bases and J 3 bases, leaving 7 bases between the germline ends. The CDR3 coding sequence is TGTGCCAGCAGTGGCGGGTACTACGAGCAGTACTTC. Residues: CASSGGYYEQYF.

The V call is TRBV2, the J call TRBJ2-7, with TRBD1 identical over 11 bases. The CDR3 totals 14 residues. Germline V gene sequence: CDR1 SNHLY, CDR2 FYNNEI. V was clipped by 5 bases and J by 3 bases; unmatched bases: 3. CDR3 DNA sequence: TGTGCCAGCAGTCTGGGGACAGGGGGCTACGAGCAGTACTTC. Its translation: CASSLGTGGYEQYF.

A remark on this clone: It may be a read error: a sequence one base away is much more abundant. The rearrangement links TRBV11-3 to TRBJ2-1, with D unclear. The CDR3 has 11 residues. With 5 bases removed from V and 5 bases from J, the gap between germline ends came to 4 bases. Looked up from germline, CDR1 is SGHNT and CDR2 is YENEEA. CDR3 amino acids: CASSAHNEQFF. CDR3 coding DNA: TGTGCCAGCAGCGCCCACAATGAGCAGTTCTTC.